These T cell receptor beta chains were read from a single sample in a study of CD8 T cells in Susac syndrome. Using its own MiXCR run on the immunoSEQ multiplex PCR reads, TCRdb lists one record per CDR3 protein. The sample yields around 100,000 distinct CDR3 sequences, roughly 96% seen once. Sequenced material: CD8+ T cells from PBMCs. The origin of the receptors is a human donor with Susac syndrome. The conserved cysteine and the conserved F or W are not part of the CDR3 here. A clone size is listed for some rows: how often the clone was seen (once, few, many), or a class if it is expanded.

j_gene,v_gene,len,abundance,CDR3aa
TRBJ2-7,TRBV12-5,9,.,ASGSNYEQY
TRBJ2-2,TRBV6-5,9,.,ASTPGGELF
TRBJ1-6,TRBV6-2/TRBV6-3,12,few,ASRNGWGNSPLH
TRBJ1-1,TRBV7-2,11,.,ASSFPGDTEAF
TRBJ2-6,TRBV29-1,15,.,SVLVGGVISGANVLT
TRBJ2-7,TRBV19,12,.,ASSIAAGTYEQY
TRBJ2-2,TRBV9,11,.,ASTPGGERELF
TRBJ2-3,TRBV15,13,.,ATSRDSGAPDTQY
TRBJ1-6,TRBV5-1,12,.,ASSLRQSNSPLH
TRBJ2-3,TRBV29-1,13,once,SVVVAGVDTDTQY
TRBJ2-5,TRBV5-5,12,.,ASSPRAGGKTQY
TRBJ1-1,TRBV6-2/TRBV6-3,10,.,ASRTGGTEAF
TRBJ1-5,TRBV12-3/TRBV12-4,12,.,ASSWANSNQPQH
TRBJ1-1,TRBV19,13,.,ASSIAPGMGTEAF
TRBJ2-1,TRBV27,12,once,ASAPGTGHNEQF
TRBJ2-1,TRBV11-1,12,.,ASSLAVGDNEQF
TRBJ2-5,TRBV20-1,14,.,SARDKAAQRRETQY
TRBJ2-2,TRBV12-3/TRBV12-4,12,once,ASSEGLFWGELF
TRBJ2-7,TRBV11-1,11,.,ASSFSEGYEQY
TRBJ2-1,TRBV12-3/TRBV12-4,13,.,ASTTGLAGAYPPF
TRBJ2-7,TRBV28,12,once,ASMKGRAPYEQY
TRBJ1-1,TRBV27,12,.,ASKMGQVNTEAF
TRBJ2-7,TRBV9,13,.,ASSVAGTVRNEQY
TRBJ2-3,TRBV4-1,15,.,ASSPTAGLRVTDTQY
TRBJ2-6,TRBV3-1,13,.,ASSLTFSGANVLT
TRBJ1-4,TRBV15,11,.,ATSRETSGELF
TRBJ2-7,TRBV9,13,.,ASSVATLGSGEQY
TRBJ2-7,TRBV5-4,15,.,ASSLAEGGAGSYEQY
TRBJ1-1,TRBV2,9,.,ASSEISEAF
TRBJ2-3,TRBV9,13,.,ASSVAPSSTDTQY
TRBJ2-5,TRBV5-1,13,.,ASSLLQGPQETQY
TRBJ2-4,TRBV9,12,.,ASSPGASLNIQY
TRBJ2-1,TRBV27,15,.,ASSTSGLASSYNEQF
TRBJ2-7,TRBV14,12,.,ASSQGQGPYEQY
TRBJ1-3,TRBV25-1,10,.,ASSDNGNTIY
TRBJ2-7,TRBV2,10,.,ASSDILYEQY
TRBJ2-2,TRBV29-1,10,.,SAKRATGELF
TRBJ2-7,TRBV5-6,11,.,ASTGQGAYEQY
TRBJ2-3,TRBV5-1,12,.,ASSLGTTTDTQY
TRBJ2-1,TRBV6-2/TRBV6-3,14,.,ASSALLAGGPDEQF
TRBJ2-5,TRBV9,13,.,ASSPDRIPGETQY
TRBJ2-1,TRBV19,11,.,ASRSSPNNEQF
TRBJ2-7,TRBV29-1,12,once,SVPRGAGIHEQY
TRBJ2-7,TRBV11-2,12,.,ASSLVKSSYEQY
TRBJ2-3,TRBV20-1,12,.,SAVADLGTDTQY
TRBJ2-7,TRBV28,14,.,ASSPTGTSGSTEQY
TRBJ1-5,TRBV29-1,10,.,STPLSNQPQH
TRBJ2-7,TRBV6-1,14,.,ASSPPGSGSLYEQY
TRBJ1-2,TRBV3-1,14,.,ASSQVSGTPNYGYT
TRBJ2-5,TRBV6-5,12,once,ASSQGAGQETQY
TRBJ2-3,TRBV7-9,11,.,ATNTGSTDTQY
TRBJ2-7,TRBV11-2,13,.,ASSIGQGSSREQY
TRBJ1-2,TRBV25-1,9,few,ASRTGDGYT
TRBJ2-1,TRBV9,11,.,ASRPGTDNEQF